Shown below are 27 T cell receptor beta chains from a single sample sequenced in a study of Ad26.COV2.S vaccination and SARS-CoV-2 variants. Treatment noted: some 20 received Ad26.COV2.S at low or high dose, single or two shots; several received placebo; per-sample allocation not given. Sampling occurred on day 63 after the first vaccine or placebo injection. Data came from immunoSEQ multiplex PCR; TCRdb stores just in-frame clones and leaves some out. The data contain approximately 480,000 clones, 87% of them singletons. The starting material was peripheral blood, obtained in a trial of Ad26.COV2.S vaccine versus placebo. Every receptor here comes from a person between 18 and 65 years old who received the Ad26.COV2.S COVID-19 vaccine or a placebo.

This chain joins TRBV19 and TRBJ1-5; TRBD1 matches 9 bases. V shed 3 bases, J shed 4 bases, and the junction held 10 bases outside the gene matches. This CDR3 has 17 residues. The V gene's germline CDR1 is LNHDA and CDR2 SQIVND (reference sequence). In nucleotides, the CDR3 is TGTGCCAGTAGTATCGTGGGACAGGGAGTGAGTAATCAGCCCCAGCATTTT. The encoded protein is CASSIVGQGVSNQPQHF.

The chain combines TRBV9 with TRBJ1-4; 7 nucleotides align to TRBD1. Trimming at V came to 2 bases and at J to 5 bases, leaving 6 bases not matched to a gene. Germline CDR1 and CDR2: SGDLS and YYNGEE. This CDR3 is built from 15 residues. As DNA, the CDR3 is TGTGCCAGCAGCGTTCTCGGAGGGGGCAATGAAAAACTGTTTTTT. Translated: CASSVLGGGNEKLFF.

The chain joins TRBV28 to TRBJ1-1; possibly TRBD1 for D (6 bases). V lost 2 bases and J 3 bases, leaving 13 bases between the germline ends. This CDR3 has 15 amino acids. CDR1 and CDR2 from the germline V gene are MDHEN and SYDVKM. This CDR3 reads CASSLRDTYYTEAFF. The CDR3 nucleotides are TGTGCCAGCAGTTTACGGGACACCTATTACACTGAAGCTTTCTTT. The full variable domain, with the rest looked up from reference TRBV28 and TRBJ1-1, is DVKVTQSSRYLVKRTGEKVFLECVQDMDHENMFWYRQDPGLGLRLIYFSYDVKMKEKGDIPEGYSVSREKKERFSLILESASTNQTSMYLCASSLRDTYYTEAFFGQGTRLTVV.

CDR3 coding DNA: TGTGCCAGCAGTTTAGTTGGGGTCGAGCAGTACTTC. It is translated as CASSLVGVEQYF. The rearrangement links TRBV12-3 or TRBV12-4 to TRBJ2-7; D not certain. The length of the CDR3 is 12 residues. Deletions cut 1 base from V and 6 bases from J, with 7 bases between.

The count of this clone is one. The chain couples TRBV11-3 to TRBJ1-3; TRBD1 matches at 7 bases. The CDR3 has 13 amino acids. Looked up from germline, CDR1 is SGHNT and CDR2 is YENEEA. J was trimmed by 4 bases and V by 5 bases; bases with no gene match: 2. For the CDR3, the DNA is TGTGCCAGCAGCCGGGACAGAGGAAACACCATATATTTT. Its protein is CASSRDRGNTIYF.

This clone was seen a few times. A junction boundary mismatches the germline segment, possibly from a read error. The chain uses TRBV7-7 and TRBJ2-5, with 7 bases lining up with TRBD2. The CDR3 totals 17 residues. CDR1 is SSHAT and CDR2 is FNYEAQ in the germline V gene (reference sequence). The CDR3 region has the DNA TGTGCTAGCAGCTCCCGGCTAGCGGACTATCACGGAGAGACCCAGTACTTC. Protein: CASSSRLADYHGETQYF.

The genes are TRBV28 and TRBJ2-7; TRBD2 might be the D (5 bases). Germline CDR1 reads MDHEN; CDR2 reads SYDVKM. CDR3 length: 16 residues. The V gene lost 5 bases and the J gene lost 3 bases, with 20 bases spanning the gap. The CDR3 sequence is CASSALARVFYYEQYF. CDR3 nucleotides: TGTGCCAGCAGTGCTTTAGCGCGGGTTTTCTACTACGAGCAGTACTTC. The full variable domain, with the rest looked up from reference TRBV28 and TRBJ2-7, is DVKVTQSSRYLVKRTGEKVFLECVQDMDHENMFWYRQDPGLGLRLIYFSYDVKMKEKGDIPEGYSVSREKKERFSLILESASTNQTSMYLCASSALARVFYYEQYFGPGTRLTVT.

The table lists this clone with a count of one. The V and J genes are TRBV2 and TRBJ2-3; a possible D gene is TRBD2 (6 bases). Germline V lookup: CDR1 SNHLY, CDR2 FYNNEI. This CDR3 comprises 14 residues. V dropped 1 base and J dropped 4 bases, with 9 bases sitting between them. The CDR3 is CASSEGGDSDTQYF. The CDR3, as DNA: TGTGCCAGCAGTGAAGGCGGGGATTCAGATACGCAGTATTTT.

The V gene is TRBV7-3, the J gene TRBJ2-2, with D possibly matching TRBD1 (6 bases). V was clipped by 3 bases and J by 6 bases, with 8 bases between them. The CDR3 is 13 residues long. The germline CDR1 and CDR2 sequences are SGHTA and FQGTGA. As DNA, the CDR3 is TGTGCCAGCAGCTTGGGGGCGGCCGGGGAGCTGTTTTTT. Protein: CASSLGAAGELFF.

The chain recombines TRBV28 with TRBJ2-2; TRBD1 aligns across 7 bases. The V and J ends lost 6 bases and 1 base, in that order; junction bases with no gene match: 5. The CDR3 runs 15 residues. CDR1 and CDR2 (germline): MDHEN, SYDVKM. The CDR3 nucleotides are TGTGCCAGCAGCAAGGGACAGCTGAACACCGGGGAGCTGTTTTTT. It yields the protein CASSKGQLNTGELFF.

In its sample, this clone was seen once. The chain is built from TRBV6-5 and TRBJ1-1; a possible D gene is TRBD1 (6 bases). Deletions cut 5 bases from V and 1 base from J, with 11 bases between. This CDR3 region has 14 residues. The germline V gene has CDR1 MNHEY and CDR2 SVGAGI. CDR3 DNA: TGTGCCAGCAGTCAGGCAGGGGCGAACACTGAAGCTTTCTTT. Protein: CASSQAGANTEAFF.

V gene TRBV19 combines with J gene TRBJ1-5, with D possibly matching TRBD1 (5 bases). The CDR3 totals 15 residues. V was pared by 6 bases and J by 6 bases, with 18 bases between. The germline CDR1 and CDR2 sequences are LNHDA and SQIVND (reference sequence). The DNA for the CDR3 is TGTGCCAGTAGCGGGGGGGGTAAGTTGCGTCAGCCCCAGCATTTT. Protein product: CASSGGGKLRQPQHF.

This clone has just one count. The genes are TRBV6-2 or TRBV6-3 and TRBJ1-2; D may be TRBD1 (6 bases). Germline CDR1 MNHEY, CDR2 SVGEGT. V lost 5 bases and J 4 bases, leaving 20 bases between the germline ends. This CDR3 is 16 amino acids long. The CDR3 bases are TGTGCCAGCAGTACGATTCCTGGGGGCATTCTCTATGGCTACACCTTC. Translating gives CASSTIPGGILYGYTF.

The gene calls are TRBV6-2 or TRBV6-3 and TRBJ2-1, with TRBD2 identical over 7 bases. This CDR3 is 16 amino acids long. The junction had 2 bases not matched to a gene; V was cut back by 0 bases and J by 0 bases. Per the germline V gene, CDR1 is MNHEY and CDR2 is SVGEGT. In DNA form, the CDR3 reads TGTGCCAGCAGTTACTCGACGGGAGGCTCCTACAATGAGCAGTTCTTC. It encodes CASSYSTGGSYNEQFF.

The chain uses TRBV18 and TRBJ1-2; D remains unclear. The V gene's germline CDR1 is KGHSH and CDR2 LQKENI. The CDR3 contains 14 residues. Trimming removed 2 bases from V and 2 bases from J, with 9 bases in between. The CDR3 region has the DNA TGTGCCAGCTCACCAACTCAGAACAACTATGGCTACACCTTC. Translation gives CASSPTQNNYGYTF. The complete variable domain, with remaining parts taken from reference TRBV18 and TRBJ1-2, reads NAGVMQNPRHLVRRRGQEARLRCSPMKGHSHVYWYRQLPEEGLKFMVYLQKENIIDESGMPKERFSAEFPKEGPSILRIQQVVRGDSAAYFCASSPTQNNYGYTFGSGTRLTVV.

As to this clone: Within the sample, other DNA sequences also encode this same CDR3. The chain uses TRBV5-1 and TRBJ1-2, with a possible D match to TRBD1 (5 bases). V was pared by 4 bases and J by 5 bases, with 15 bases between. CDR1 and CDR2 (germline): SGHRS, YFSETQ. CDR3 length: 14 amino acids. As DNA, the CDR3 is TGCGCCAGCAGCGGAACCGGGACGGCGTATGGCTACACCTTC. As protein: CASSGTGTAYGYTF.

The chain combines TRBV14 with TRBJ2-2; TRBD1 might be the D (6 bases). V gave up 5 bases and J gave up 2 bases, with 12 bases separating them. In germline, CDR1 is SGHDN, CDR2 FVKESK. CDR3 size: 15 residues. The CDR3, as DNA: TGTGCCAGCAGCAACAGGGTTGGAAACACCGGGGAGCTGTTTTTT. Protein sequence: CASSNRVGNTGELFF.

Written as DNA, the CDR3 is TGCGCCAGCAGCTTGGTTGCAGACGCTCGAAAGCAGTTCTTC. This codes for CASSLVADARKQFF. The V gene is TRBV5-1, the J gene TRBJ2-1; D is undetermined. The CDR3 runs 14 residues. Trimming cost V 0 bases and J 11 bases, with 15 bases left between them. Germline CDR1 and CDR2: SGHRS and YFSETQ.

The chain combines TRBV3-1 (or the pseudogene TRBV3-2) with TRBJ2-4, with no clear D. Trimming shortened V by 1 base and J by 5 bases, and 9 bases separated the two germline ends. The CDR3 contains 14 residues. Germline lookup yields CDR1 LGHDT and CDR2 YNNKEL (reference sequence). CDR3: CASSQATVENIQYF. As DNA, the CDR3 is TGTGCCAGCAGCCAAGCCACCGTCGAAAACATTCAGTACTTC.

The gene calls are TRBV28 and TRBJ1-1, with a tentative D call TRBD1 (6 bases). Germline lookup yields CDR1 MDHEN and CDR2 SYDVKM. The CDR3 contains 12 residues. V shed 5 bases and J shed 6 bases, with 10 bases lying between them. The CDR3 DNA is TGTGCCAGCAGTCTCAGGGGTTCTGAAGCTTTCTTT. Protein product: CASSLRGSEAFF.

This clone has a handful of counts. The chain joins TRBV28 to TRBJ1-2, with D unresolved. This CDR3 is built from 14 residues. Germline V gene lookup returns CDR1 MDHEN and CDR2 SYDVKM. The ends were cut back, 5 bases at V and 2 bases at J, with 12 bases in the middle. The CDR3 here is CASSRGGSNYGYTF. CDR3 DNA sequence: TGTGCCAGCAGTCGGGGAGGGAGCAACTATGGCTACACCTTC.

This clone was recorded only once. The chain links TRBV19 to TRBJ1-1; TRBD1 might be the D (6 bases). Germline-derived CDR1 and CDR2 are LNHDA and SQIVND (reference sequence). Between the trimmed V and J ends, which lost 6 bases and 5 bases, there was a span of 13 bases. The CDR3 loop spans 13 amino acids. CDR3 bases: TGTGCCAGTAGCCCCCGGACAGCTACTGAAGCTTTCTTT. Protein sequence: CASSPRTATEAFF. Looking up the rest from reference TRBV19 and TRBJ1-1 gives the full variable domain: DGGITQSPKYLFRKEGQNVTLSCEQNLNHDAMYWYRQDPGQGLRLIYYSQIVNDFQKGDIAEGYSVSREKKESFPLTVTSAQKNPTAFYLCASSPRTATEAFFGQGTRLTVV.

The chain employs TRBV19 and TRBJ1-5, with 9 nucleotides matching TRBD1. Germline CDR1 is LNHDA and CDR2 is SQIVND (reference sequence). Trimming at V came to 7 bases and at J to 3 bases, leaving 4 bases not matched to a gene. This CDR3 is 14 amino acids long. In DNA, the CDR3 is TGTGCCAGTAAATGGACAGGGGTCAATCAGCCCCAGCATTTT. Protein product: CASKWTGVNQPQHF.

The chain combines TRBV6-4 with TRBJ1-1; 7 bases agree with TRBD1. The V segment lost 0 bases and the J segment 0 bases; nucleotides outside the gene matches: 16. Germline CDR1 reads MRHNA; CDR2 reads SNTAGT. This CDR3 region has 20 residues. The CDR3 DNA sequence: TGTGCCAGCAGTGACTCCGGCAGGGGGAAACCCTTAAATTTGAACACTGAAGCTTTCTTT. It codes for CASSDSGRGKPLNLNTEAFF.

This chain joins TRBV11-2 and TRBJ2-4, with 7 positions matching TRBD1. V lost 2 bases to trimming and J lost 13 bases; unmatched junction nucleotides: 14. From germline, CDR1 is SGHAT and CDR2 FQNNGV. This CDR3 is 15 amino acids long. CDR3 amino acids: CASSLLRGPASFQYF. The CDR3 coding sequence is TGTGCCAGCAGCTTACTAAGGGGGCCAGCGAGTTTCCAGTACTTC. The complete variable domain, with remaining parts taken from reference TRBV11-2 and TRBJ2-4, reads EAGVAQSPRYKIIEKRQSVAFWCNPISGHATLYWYQQILGQGPKLLIQFQNNGVVDDSQLPKDRFSAERLKGVDSTLKIQPAKLEDSAVYLCASSLLRGPASFQYFGAGTRLSVL.

The chain employs TRBV10-3 and TRBJ2-1, with 9 bases that match TRBD1. V lost 5 bases, J lost 5 bases, and 10 bases stayed unmatched. Germline V gene lookup returns CDR1 ENHRY and CDR2 SYGVKD. The CDR3 covers 16 residues. The CDR3 loop reads CAISFFTGGGNNEQFF. CDR3 coding DNA: TGTGCCATCAGTTTTTTCACAGGGGGCGGTAACAATGAGCAGTTCTTC.

This chain connects TRBV28 to TRBJ2-3; D may correspond to TRBD1 or TRBD2 (5 bases each). Germline-derived CDR1 and CDR2 are MDHEN and SYDVKM. V was shortened by 7 bases and J by 7 bases, with 21 bases between the two germline ends. The CDR3 contains 15 residues. The CDR3: CASIDKRGPPNTQYF. The CDR3 DNA reads TGTGCCAGCATCGATAAGAGGGGACCTCCCAATACGCAGTATTTT. The full variable domain, its missing parts supplied by reference TRBV28 and TRBJ2-3, is DVKVTQSSRYLVKRTGEKVFLECVQDMDHENMFWYRQDPGLGLRLIYFSYDVKMKEKGDIPEGYSVSREKKERFSLILESASTNQTSMYLCASIDKRGPPNTQYFGPGTRLTVL.